These 23 T cell receptor beta chains share one sample of origin, sequenced in a study of PD-1 blockade in mismatch repair-deficient tumors. The repertoire was sequenced with immunoSEQ multiplex PCR; TCRdb's copy has only in-frame clones and lacks some. The repertoire has several thousand clones, about 90% of them found once; the top ten carry roughly 15%. Stated time point: approximately 10-day in vitro stimulation with candidate mutation-associated neoantigen peptide 1. These receptors have no identified antigens. The specimen was cells cultured in vitro, collected from a patient treated with pembrolizumab. These receptors all come from an adult with mismatch repair-deficient cancer.

This sequence joins TRBV19 and TRBJ2-2; 11 bases line up with TRBD2. The V gene end was trimmed by 9 bases and the J gene end by 6 bases; junction bases not matched to a gene: 3. The CDR3 runs to 13 residues. From germline, CDR1 is LNHDA and CDR2 SQIVND (reference sequence). CDR3 sequence reads: CARGSGRAGELFF. The CDR3 DNA follows: TGTGCCAGGGGTAGCGGGAGGGCCGGGGAGCTGTTTTTT.

This sequence joins TRBV27 and TRBJ2-7; 8 positions match TRBD2. V lost 1 base and J lost 4; bases outside the gene matches: 12. The CDR3 is 17 amino acids. Per the germline V gene, CDR1 is MNHEY and CDR2 is SMNVEV (reference sequence). The CDR3 loop reads CASSLWSSGSNQYEQYF. The DNA for the CDR3 is TGTGCCAGCAGTTTATGGTCCAGCGGGAGTAATCAATACGAGCAGTACTTC.

The chain recombines TRBV11-2 with TRBJ2-2, with TRBD2 as a possible D gene (5 bases). The CDR3 runs to 16 residues. V was cut by 7 bases and J by 5 bases, with 20 bases left in between. Looked up from germline, CDR1 is SGHAT and CDR2 is FQNNGV. CDR3 bases: TGTGCCAGCAAATCGGGTGGGAGTACCCGAACCGGGGAGCTGTTTTTT. Protein sequence: CASKSGGSTRTGELFF.

CDR3 nucleotide sequence: TGTGCCAGCATGACCCATCTAGGAACCGATGGCTACACCTTC. Translated, it gives CASMTHLGTDGYTF. The gene calls are TRBV5-4 and TRBJ1-2; D not certain. V lost 6 bases to trimming and J lost 6 bases, with 18 bases between them. The germline CDR1 and CDR2 sequences are SGHNT and YYREEE (reference sequence). This CDR3 comprises 14 residues. Looking up the rest from reference TRBV5-4 and TRBJ1-2 gives the full variable domain: ETGVTQSPTHLIKTRGQQVTLRCSSQSGHNTVSWYQQALGQGPQFIFQYYREEENGRGNFPPRFSGLQFPNYSSELNVNALELDDSALYLCASMTHLGTDGYTFGSGTRLTVV.

The chain carries TRBV20-1 and TRBJ1-2, with D possibly TRBD1 on 6 matching bases. Trimming removed 8 bases at V and 7 bases at J, with 8 bases between. The germline V gene has CDR1 DFQATT and CDR2 SNEGSKA (reference sequence). This CDR3 has 9 amino acids. The CDR3 protein is CSSRGGYTF. Here the CDR3 DNA reads TGCAGTTCCAGGGGTGGCTACACCTTC.

This chain joins TRBV19 and TRBJ2-1; possibly TRBD2 for D (5 bases). The CDR3 length is 13 residues. V was pared by 0 bases and J by 8 bases, with 8 bases between. The germline CDR1 and CDR2 sequences are LNHDA and SQIVND (reference sequence). The CDR3 loop reads CASSIDRGDEQFF. The CDR3 DNA sequence: TGTGCCAGTAGTATAGATCGGGGTGATGAGCAGTTCTTC.

This chain joins TRBV14 and TRBJ2-7, with 7 positions matching TRBD2. V trimming: 6 bases; J trimming: 4 bases; junction bases outside the gene matches: 6. CDR1 and CDR2 from the germline V gene are SGHDN and FVKESK. CDR3 length equals 13 residues. Here the CDR3 DNA reads TGTGCCAGCAGTCCCTCGGGGGGTTACGAGCAGTACTTC. Protein sequence: CASSPSGGYEQYF.

Only one count was recorded for this clone. The chain recombines TRBV7-3 with TRBJ2-2, with 9 bases matching TRBD2. This CDR3 region has 17 residues. With V trimmed by 1 base and J by 8 bases, 11 bases remained unmatched. Germline CDR1 SGHTA, CDR2 FQGTGA. CDR3 nucleotides: TGTGCCAGCAGCTTAATGGTCCGTAGCGGGAGTGGAGGGGAGCTGTTTTTT. It encodes CASSLMVRSGSGGELFF.

The chain combines TRBV5-4 with TRBJ1-2; D perhaps matches TRBD1 (6 bases). Germline CDR1 reads SGHNT; CDR2 reads YYREEE (reference sequence). The V end was cut by 0 bases, the J end by 8 bases, with 11 bases between. This CDR3 spans 13 amino acids. In nucleotides, the CDR3 is TGTGCCAGCAGCTTGGCAGGGGCCAAGGGCTACACCTTC. The encoded protein is CASSLAGAKGYTF.

This chain uses TRBV5-1 with TRBJ1-4; no definite D call. V lost 0 bases, J lost 8 bases, and 11 bases lay in between. The CDR3 spans 14 residues. Germline values: CDR1 SGHRS, CDR2 YFSETQ. Here the CDR3 reads CASSLAGLGEKLFF. The CDR3 region has the DNA TGCGCCAGCAGCTTGGCCGGTTTGGGGGAAAAACTGTTTTTT.

The chain is built from TRBV7-8 and TRBJ1-5; D may be TRBD1 (5 bases). The CDR3 spans 17 residues. Germline V CDR1 and CDR2: SGHVS, FQNEAQ. With 4 bases removed from V and 0 bases from J, the gap between germline ends came to 16 bases. The CDR3 DNA follows: TGTGCCAGCAGCTCCGGGACGGCTGCTTATAGCAATCAGCCCCAGCATTTT. The encoded protein is CASSSGTAAYSNQPQHF.

The chain employs TRBV30 and TRBJ1-6; 9 bases match TRBD1. Germline CDR1 is GTSNPN and CDR2 is SVGIG (reference sequence). Trimming at V came to 5 bases and at J to 7 bases, leaving 9 bases not matched to a gene. The CDR3 has 15 amino acids. CDR3 coding DNA: TGTGCCTGGTCCAAAGCCGGGACAGGGAATTCACCCCTCCACTTT. Its translation is CAWSKAGTGNSPLHF.

The rearrangement links TRBV9 to TRBJ2-2, with a possible D match to TRBD2 (6 bases). Germline V gives CDR1 SGDLS, CDR2 YYNGEE. This CDR3 spans 15 amino acids. Between the trimmed V and J ends, which lost 0 bases and 4 bases, there was a span of 10 bases. CDR3 nucleotides: TGTGCCAGCAGCGTAGAAGAGCGGGTCACCGGGGAGCTGTTTTTT. Encoded protein: CASSVEERVTGELFF.

The chain combines TRBV29-1 with TRBJ2-7, with 10 bases identical to TRBD1. The V gene end was trimmed by 1 base and the J gene end by 1 base; junction bases not matched to a gene: 4. The CDR3 runs 15 residues. CDR1 is SQVTM and CDR2 is ANQGSEA in the germline V gene. The DNA for the CDR3 is TGCAGCGTTGAAGCTGGGACAGGGGCTTCCTACGAGCAGTACTTC. This gives the protein CSVEAGTGASYEQYF.

The chain couples TRBV7-8 to TRBJ2-3; tentative D call: TRBD1 (6 bases). Germline values: CDR1 SGHVS, CDR2 FQNEAQ. The V and J ends lost 2 bases and 0 bases respectively, with 18 bases between them. This CDR3 has 18 amino acids. CDR3 nucleotides: TGTGCCAGCAGCTTATCCGGGACACATTCCACTAGCACAGATACGCAGTATTTT. It encodes CASSLSGTHSTSTDTQYF.

The genes are TRBV5-1 and TRBJ2-5; TRBD1 is a possible D gene (5 bases). The CDR3 contains 13 residues. Trimming took 2 bases from V and 5 from J, leaving 10 bases between them. Germline CDR1 SGHRS, CDR2 YFSETQ. The CDR3 DNA reads TGCGCCAGCAGCTTCAGGGTAGCCGAGACCCAGTACTTC. Its protein is CASSFRVAETQYF.

CDR3 coding DNA: TGTGCCAGCAGTCTTAAGACAGGGAACACCGGGGAGCTGTTTTTT. Its protein is CASSLKTGNTGELFF. V usage is TRBV6-5 and J usage is TRBJ2-2, with D possibly being TRBD1 (6 bases). V was trimmed by 5 bases and J by 1 base, leaving 11 bases between them. The CDR3 is 15 residues long. Germline CDR1 MNHEY, CDR2 SVGAGI.

This clone was recorded only once. The chain uses TRBV7-9 and TRBJ2-7, with 7 bases matching TRBD1. Per germline, CDR1 SEHNR and CDR2 FQNEAQ (reference sequence). Unmatched junction bases numbered 1, after V lost 5 bases and J lost 3 bases. The CDR3 covers 12 residues. The CDR3 DNA is TGTGCCAGCAGCGGGACAGTCTACGAGCAGTACTTC. Translated, it gives CASSGTVYEQYF. The whole variable domain, remainder taken from reference TRBV7-9 and TRBJ2-7, is DTGVSQNPRHKITKRGQNVTFRCDPISEHNRLYWYRQTLGQGPEFLTYFQNEAQLEKSRLLSDRFSAERPKGSFSTLEIQRTEQGDSAMYLCASSGTVYEQYFGPGTRLTVT.

The sample holds one count of this clone. V usage is TRBV28 and J usage is TRBJ2-5, with 7 bases that match TRBD1. This CDR3 comprises 14 residues. J was trimmed by 5 bases and V by 7 bases; bases with no gene match: 10. The germline V gene has CDR1 MDHEN and CDR2 SYDVKM. The DNA for the CDR3 is TGTGCCAGCACCTGGACAGGTTTGGGGGAGACCCAGTACTTC. As protein: CASTWTGLGETQYF.

The chain carries TRBV7-2 and TRBJ2-1; D possibly matches TRBD1 or TRBD2 (6 bases each). V shed 7 bases and J shed 5 bases, with 12 bases lying between them. Germline values: CDR1 SGHTA, CDR2 FQGNSA. There are 13 residues in the CDR3. CDR3 nucleotide sequence: TGTGCCAGCACCCGGGGGCTAGACAATGAGCAGTTCTTC. As protein: CASTRGLDNEQFF.

This chain connects TRBV28 to TRBJ2-4, with D unresolved. There are 15 residues in the CDR3. The germline CDR1 and CDR2 sequences are MDHEN and SYDVKM. Trimming shortened V by 3 bases and J by 0 bases, and 9 bases separated the two germline ends. This chain's CDR3 is CASSLWTQAKNIQYF. CDR3 DNA sequence: TGTGCCAGCAGTTTGTGGACCCAAGCCAAAAACATTCAGTACTTC.

The rearrangement uses TRBV30 and TRBJ2-1, with 8 bases that match TRBD1. V shed 3 bases, J shed 4 bases, and the junction held 5 bases outside the gene matches. This CDR3 has 14 amino acids. The germline V gene has CDR1 GTSNPN and CDR2 SVGIG (reference sequence). The CDR3 DNA is TGTGCCTGGAGCACCGGGACAGGTTACAATGAGCAGTTCTTC. Protein sequence: CAWSTGTGYNEQFF.

The chain combines TRBV28 with TRBJ1-2; TRBD1 might be the D (6 bases). The CDR3 length is 14 residues. CDR1 MDHEN and CDR2 SYDVKM come from the germline V gene. Between the trimmed V and J ends, which lost 2 bases and 4 bases, there was a span of 11 bases. CDR3 sequence reads: CASSLNPGAYGYTF. In DNA, the CDR3 is TGTGCCAGCAGTTTAAACCCGGGGGCCTATGGCTACACCTTC.